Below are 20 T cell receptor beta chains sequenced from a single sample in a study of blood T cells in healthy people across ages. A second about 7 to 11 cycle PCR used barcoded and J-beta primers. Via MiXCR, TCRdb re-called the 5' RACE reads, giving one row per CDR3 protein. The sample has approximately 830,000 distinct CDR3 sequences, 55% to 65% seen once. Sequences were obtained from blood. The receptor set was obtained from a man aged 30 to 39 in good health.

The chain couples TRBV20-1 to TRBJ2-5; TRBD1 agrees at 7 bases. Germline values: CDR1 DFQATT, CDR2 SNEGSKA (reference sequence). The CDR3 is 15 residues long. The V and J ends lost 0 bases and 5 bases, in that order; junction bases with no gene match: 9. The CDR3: CSARDWGQQTETQYF. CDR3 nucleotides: TGCAGTGCTAGAGATTGGGGACAGCAGACCGAGACCCAGTACTTC.

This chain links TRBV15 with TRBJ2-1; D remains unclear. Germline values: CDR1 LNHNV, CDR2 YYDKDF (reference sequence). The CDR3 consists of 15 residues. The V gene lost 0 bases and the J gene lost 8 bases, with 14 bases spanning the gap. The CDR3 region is CATSRENSGAYEQFF. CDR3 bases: TGTGCCACCAGCAGAGAAAACTCAGGCGCGTATGAGCAGTTCTTC.

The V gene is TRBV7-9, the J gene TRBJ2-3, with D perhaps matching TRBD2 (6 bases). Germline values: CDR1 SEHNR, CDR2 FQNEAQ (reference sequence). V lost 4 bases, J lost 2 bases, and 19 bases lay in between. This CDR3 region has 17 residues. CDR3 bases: TGTGCCAGCAGCTCCCCGGGCGGGGAGAAATTCACAGATACGCAGTATTTT. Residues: CASSSPGGEKFTDTQYF.

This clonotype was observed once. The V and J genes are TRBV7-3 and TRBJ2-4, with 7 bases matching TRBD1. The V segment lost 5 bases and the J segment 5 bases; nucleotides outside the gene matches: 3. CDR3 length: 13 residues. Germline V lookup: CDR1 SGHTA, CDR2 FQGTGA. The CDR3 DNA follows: TGTGCCAGCAGCGGGGACAGCCAAAACATTCAGTACTTC. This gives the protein CASSGDSQNIQYF.

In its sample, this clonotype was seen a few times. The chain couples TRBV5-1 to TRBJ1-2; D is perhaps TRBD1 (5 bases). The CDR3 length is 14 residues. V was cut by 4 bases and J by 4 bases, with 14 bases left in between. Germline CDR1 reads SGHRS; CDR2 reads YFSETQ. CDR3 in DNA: TGCGCCAGCAGCGGAACTACAGGCGGCTATGGCTACACCTTC. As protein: CASSGTTGGYGYTF.

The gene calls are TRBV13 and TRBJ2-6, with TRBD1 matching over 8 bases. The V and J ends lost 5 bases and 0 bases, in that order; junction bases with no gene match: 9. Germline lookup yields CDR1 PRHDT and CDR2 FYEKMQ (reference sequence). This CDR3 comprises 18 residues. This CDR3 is CASSASGTGVSGANVLTF. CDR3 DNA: TGTGCCAGCAGCGCCTCCGGGACAGGAGTCTCTGGGGCCAACGTCCTGACTTTC.

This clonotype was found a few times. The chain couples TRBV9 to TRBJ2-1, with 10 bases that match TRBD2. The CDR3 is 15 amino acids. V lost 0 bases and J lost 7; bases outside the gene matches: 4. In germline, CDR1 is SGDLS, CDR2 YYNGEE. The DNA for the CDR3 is TGTGCCAGCAGCGTAGAAGGTAGCGGGGGGAATGAGCAGTTCTTC. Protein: CASSVEGSGGNEQFF.

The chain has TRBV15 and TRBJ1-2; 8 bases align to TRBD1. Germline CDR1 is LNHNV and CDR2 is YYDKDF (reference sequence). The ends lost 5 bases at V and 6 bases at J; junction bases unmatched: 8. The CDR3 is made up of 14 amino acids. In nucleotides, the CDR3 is TGTGCCACCAGCCGCCGGACAGGGAGTAATGGCTACACCTTC. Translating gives CATSRRTGSNGYTF.

DNA of the CDR3: TGCGCCAGCAGCCTGAGCGTACTCGGACGCTACGAGCAGTACTTC. Its translation is CASSLSVLGRYEQYF. J is TRBJ2-4 and V is TRBV4-1; no definite D call. The J call may be in error: the DNA end matches TRBJ2-7 better. CDR1 is MGHRA and CDR2 is YSYEKL in the germline V gene. The CDR3 has 15 residues.

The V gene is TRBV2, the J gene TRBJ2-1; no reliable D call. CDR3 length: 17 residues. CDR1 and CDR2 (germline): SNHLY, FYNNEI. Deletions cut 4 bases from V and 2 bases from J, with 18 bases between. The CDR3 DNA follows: TGTGCCAGCAGTGGAGTGGGCAGCTTAATTACCTACAATGAGCAGTTCTTC. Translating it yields CASSGVGSLITYNEQFF. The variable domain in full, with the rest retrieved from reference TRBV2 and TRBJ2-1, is EPEVTQTPSHQVTQMGQEVILRCVPISNHLYFYWYRQILGQKVEFLVSFYNNEISEKSEIFDDQFSVERPDGSNFTLKIRSTKLEDSAMYFCASSGVGSLITYNEQFFGPGTRLTVL.

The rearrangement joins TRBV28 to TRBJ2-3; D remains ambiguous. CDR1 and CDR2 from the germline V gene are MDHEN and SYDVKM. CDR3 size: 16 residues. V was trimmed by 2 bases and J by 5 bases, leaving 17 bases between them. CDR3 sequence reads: CASSLAGGWGRDTQYF. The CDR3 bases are TGTGCCAGCAGTTTAGCCGGCGGCTGGGGAAGAGATACGCAGTATTTT.

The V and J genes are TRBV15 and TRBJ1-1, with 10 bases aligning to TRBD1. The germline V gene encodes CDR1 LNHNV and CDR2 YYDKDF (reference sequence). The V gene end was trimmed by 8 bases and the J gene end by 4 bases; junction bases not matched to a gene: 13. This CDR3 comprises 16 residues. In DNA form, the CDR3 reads TGTGCCACCTATCCGGGACAGGGGTGGGTAAGCACTGAAGCTTTCTTT. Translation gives CATYPGQGWVSTEAFF.

CDR3 protein: CSADPGDYTF. The CDR3 coding sequence is TGCAGTGCCGACCCGGGGGACTACACCTTC. The chain couples TRBV20-1 to TRBJ1-2; TRBD1 is a possible D gene (5 bases). This CDR3 has 10 residues. V lost 6 bases and J 10 bases, leaving 12 bases between the germline ends. Per the germline V gene, CDR1 is DFQATT and CDR2 is SNEGSKA (reference sequence).

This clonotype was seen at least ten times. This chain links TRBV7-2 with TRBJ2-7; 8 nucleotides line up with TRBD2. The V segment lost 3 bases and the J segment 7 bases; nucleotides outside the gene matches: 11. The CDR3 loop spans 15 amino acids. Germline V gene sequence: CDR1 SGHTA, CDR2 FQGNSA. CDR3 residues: CASSFGAGVTGEQYF. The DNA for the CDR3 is TGTGCCAGCAGCTTCGGAGCGGGGGTAACGGGGGAGCAGTACTTC. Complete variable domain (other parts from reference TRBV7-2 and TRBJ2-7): GAGVSQSPSNKVTEKGKDVELRCDPISGHTALYWYRQSLGQGLEFLIYFQGNSAPDKSGLPSDRFSAERTGGSVSTLTIQRTQQEDSAVYLCASSFGAGVTGEQYFGPGTRLTVT.

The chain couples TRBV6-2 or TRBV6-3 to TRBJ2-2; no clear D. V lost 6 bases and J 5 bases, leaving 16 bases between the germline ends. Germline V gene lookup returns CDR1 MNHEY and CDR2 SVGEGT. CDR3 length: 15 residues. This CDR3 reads CASSPSGRGTGELFF. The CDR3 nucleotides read TGTGCCAGCAGCCCGTCCGGGCGAGGAACCGGGGAGCTGTTTTTT.

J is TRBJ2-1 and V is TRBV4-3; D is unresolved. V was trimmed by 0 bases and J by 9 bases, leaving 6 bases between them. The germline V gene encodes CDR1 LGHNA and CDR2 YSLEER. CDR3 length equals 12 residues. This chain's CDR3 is CASSQDVAEQFF. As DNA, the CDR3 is TGCGCCAGCAGCCAAGACGTGGCTGAGCAGTTCTTC.

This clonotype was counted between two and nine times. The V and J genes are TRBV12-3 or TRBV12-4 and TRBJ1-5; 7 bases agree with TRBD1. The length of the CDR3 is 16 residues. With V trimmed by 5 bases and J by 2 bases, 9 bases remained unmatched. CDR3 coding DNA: TGTGCCAGCAGTCCCGAGGCAGGGGGTGGCAATCAGCCCCAGCATTTT. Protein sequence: CASSPEAGGGNQPQHF.

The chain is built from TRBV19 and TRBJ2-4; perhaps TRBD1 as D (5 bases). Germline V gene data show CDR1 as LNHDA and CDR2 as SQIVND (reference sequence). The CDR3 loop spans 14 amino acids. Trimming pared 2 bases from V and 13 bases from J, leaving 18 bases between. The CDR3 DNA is TGTGCCAGTAGTATAAAAGGGGCGCCGGAAGAGCAGTACTTC. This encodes CASSIKGAPEEQYF.

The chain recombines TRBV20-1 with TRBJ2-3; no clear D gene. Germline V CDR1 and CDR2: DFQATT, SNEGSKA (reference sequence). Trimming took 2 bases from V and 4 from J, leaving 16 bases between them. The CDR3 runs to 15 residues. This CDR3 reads CSARTTNPRPDTQYF. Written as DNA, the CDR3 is TGCAGTGCTAGAACCACCAACCCTAGGCCAGATACGCAGTATTTT.

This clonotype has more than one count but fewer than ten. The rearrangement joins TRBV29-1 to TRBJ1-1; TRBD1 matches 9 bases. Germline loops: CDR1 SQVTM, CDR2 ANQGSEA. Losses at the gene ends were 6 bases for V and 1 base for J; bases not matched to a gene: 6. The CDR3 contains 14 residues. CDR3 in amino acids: CSVYLQGANTEAFF. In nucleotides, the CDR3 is TGCAGCGTATACCTACAGGGGGCGAACACTGAAGCTTTCTTT.